Ten or more counts support the clone carrying this TCR beta chain. Enrolled ophthalmopathy patients presented with a Clinical Activity Score of at least 3, a NOSPECS grade of at least 4, and disease duration under 3 months. Orbital computed tomography and thyroid ultrasound, together with serum TRAb and thyroxine and clinical symptoms, were used for diagnoses. CDR3 length equals 11 residues. Germline CDR1 reads SEHNR; CDR2 reads FQNEAQ (reference sequence). V gave up 5 bases and J gave up 8 bases, with 9 bases separating them. TCR beta CDR3 sequences were amplified from RNA transcripts. TCR CDR3 underwent first-round RT-PCR with the HTBI primer set. TCRdb re-derived calls from the multiplex PCR reads in MiXCR, one entry per CDR3 protein. This sample yields 300,000 to 450,000 distinct CDR3 sequences, of which less than 20% are seen a single time; roughly a sixth belongs to the top ten. The data belong to a study of T cells in Graves' hyperthyroidism and ophthalmopathy.

The sequenced sample consisted of blood. The chain joins TRBV7-9 to TRBJ1-1; D ambiguous. The TCR originated in a woman aged 40 to 49 with Graves' ophthalmopathy. In nucleotides, the CDR3 is TGTGCCAGCAGCCGCACCAGCGAAGCTTTCTTT. It yields the protein CASSRTSEAFF.